Below, 22 T cell receptor beta chains from the same sample are listed, as sequenced in a study of radiation and T cells in renal cell carcinoma. The data were produced by immunoSEQ multiplex PCR, yet TCRdb's version contains in-frame clones alone and is incomplete. The sample lists about 120,000 clones, approximately 85% occurring once. As to time point: blood 2 weeks post-SBRT. Treatment meaning: 15 Gy SBRT to primary tumor, nephrectomy 4 weeks later. Sequenced here: blood, sampled from a patient whose treatment included radiotherapy and nephrectomy. All receptors derive from a man aged 45-60 years with renal cell carcinoma.

This clone was seen only once. The chain employs TRBV6-1 and TRBJ1-1; tentative D call: TRBD1 (6 bases). The germline V gene has CDR1 MNHNS and CDR2 SASEGT. The CDR3 extends over 11 amino acids. V was clipped by 6 bases and J by 8 bases, with 10 bases between them. CDR3 in DNA: TGTGCCAGCAGCCGCGACAGGGAAGCTTTCTTT. Residues: CASSRDREAFF.

In nucleotides, the CDR3 is TGTGCCAGCTCACCGACAGGGACAGATACGCAGTATTTT. Its translation is CASSPTGTDTQYF. V is TRBV18 and J is TRBJ2-3, with 7 positions matching TRBD1. Germline loops: CDR1 KGHSH, CDR2 LQKENI. There are 13 residues in the CDR3. V lost 3 bases to trimming and J lost 3 bases; unmatched junction nucleotides: 0. Full variable domain (remainder filled in from reference TRBV18 and TRBJ2-3): NAGVMQNPRHLVRRRGQEARLRCSPMKGHSHVYWYRQLPEEGLKFMVYLQKENIIDESGMPKERFSAEFPKEGPSILRIQQVVRGDSAAYFCASSPTGTDTQYFGPGTRLTVL.

The chain couples TRBV6-5 to TRBJ1-1; D remains ambiguous. CDR3 length equals 14 residues. Trimming took off 7 bases at V and 0 bases at J, with 12 bases between the two ends. Germline values: CDR1 MNHEY, CDR2 SVGAGI. The CDR3 spells CASKVETLNTEAFF. CDR3 nucleotide sequence: TGTGCCAGCAAAGTTGAGACACTGAACACTGAAGCTTTCTTT.

The V and J genes are TRBV4-1 and TRBJ2-5; TRBD1 matches 10 bases. The J call may be wrong; the DNA end is better matched by TRBJ2-7. The CDR3 has 15 residues. Germline V lookup: CDR1 MGHRA, CDR2 YSYEKL. The CDR3 nucleotides are TGCGCCAGCAGCCAGGGGACAGGGGCACCCTACGAGCAGTACTTC. It specifies CASSQGTGAPYEQYF.

This chain links TRBV13 with TRBJ2-3, with TRBD2 matching 14 bases. V trimming: 2 bases; J trimming: 5 bases; junction bases outside the gene matches: 6. Per germline, CDR1 PRHDT and CDR2 FYEKMQ (reference sequence). CDR3 length: 17 residues. Here the CDR3 reads CASSLPGLAGVGDTQYF. The CDR3 DNA reads as TGTGCCAGCAGCTTACCGGGACTAGCGGGGGTCGGAGATACGCAGTATTTT.

The chain employs TRBV18 and TRBJ2-7; 7 bases map to TRBD1. The junction had 10 bases not matched to a gene; V was cut back by 3 bases and J by 5 bases. CDR3 length: 15 residues. Germline CDR1 reads KGHSH; CDR2 reads LQKENI. DNA of the CDR3: TGTGCCAGCTCACCTGGAGGACAGGTGGGGGACGAGCAGTACTTC. Encoded protein: CASSPGGQVGDEQYF.

This clone was observed a few times. The chain couples TRBV5-1 to TRBJ2-7, with D possibly matching TRBD2 (6 bases). Trimming removed 0 bases from V and 2 bases from J, with 9 bases in between. The CDR3 is 14 amino acids. Germline-derived CDR1 and CDR2 are SGHRS and YFSETQ. The CDR3 protein is CASSLEGGAYEQYF. The CDR3 bases are TGCGCCAGCAGCTTGGAGGGCGGGGCCTACGAGCAGTACTTC.

The chain employs TRBV10-2 and TRBJ2-7; D ambiguous. V was shortened by 3 bases and J by 5 bases, with 11 bases between the two germline ends. The CDR3 contains 13 residues. CDR1 WSHSY and CDR2 SAAADI come from the germline V gene. The CDR3 is CASSDPRSDEQYF. DNA for the CDR3: TGCGCCAGCAGTGACCCCAGGTCGGACGAGCAGTACTTC.

The rearrangement uses TRBV19 and TRBJ2-1; D is uncertain. V lost 3 bases and J 0 bases, leaving 6 bases between the germline ends. Germline loops: CDR1 LNHDA, CDR2 SQIVND (reference sequence). The CDR3 covers 14 residues. Here the CDR3 DNA reads TGTGCCAGTAGTATTGAAAGCTCCTACAATGAGCAGTTCTTC. Encoded protein: CASSIESSYNEQFF.

About this clone itself: Germline and junction disagree at one end, which may indicate a read error. The chain links TRBV23-1 to TRBJ1-1; the D gene is possibly TRBD1 (5 bases). TRBV23-1 is flagged as an ORF with uncertain function. CDR3 length equals 11 residues. The CDR3 reads CASSQGAGPHF. The CDR3 DNA reads as TGCGCCAGCAGTCAAGGGGCGGGCCCCCACTTT.

This clone was found once. This sequence joins TRBV9 and TRBJ2-3; TRBD2 aligns across 11 bases. The CDR3 extends over 16 amino acids. Germline CDR1 reads SGDLS; CDR2 reads YYNGEE. Losses at the gene ends were 4 bases for V and 2 bases for J; bases not matched to a gene: 6. For the CDR3, the DNA is TGTGCCAGCAGCCTATCTAGCGGGGGGTACACAGATACGCAGTATTTT. This encodes CASSLSSGGYTDTQYF.

As regards this clone: An end of the junction differs from the germline gene, which may be a read error. This chain connects TRBV5-1 to TRBJ2-2; perhaps TRBD2 as D (6 bases). The CDR3 contains 15 residues. Germline V gives CDR1 SGHRS, CDR2 YFSETQ. CDR3: CASTLGGGSAGELFF. As DNA, the CDR3 is TGCGCCAGCACCTTGGGGGGAGGTTCGGCCGGGGAGCTGTTTTTT.

This chain links TRBV6-1 with TRBJ1-4; D not resolved. Germline CDR1 and CDR2: MNHNS and SASEGT. Trimming took 4 bases from V and 5 from J, leaving 14 bases between them. The CDR3 runs 15 residues. CDR3 region: CASSVMGGQNEKLFF. The CDR3 nucleotides are TGTGCCAGCAGTGTTATGGGAGGGCAGAATGAAAAACTGTTTTTT.

This clone was counted many times. CDR3 in DNA: TGTGCCAGCAGCTCCCGCGGTGGCTACACCTTC. Translating it yields CASSSRGGYTF. The chain combines TRBV11-1 with TRBJ1-2; unclear D gene. CDR3 size: 11 residues. CDR1 and CDR2 from the germline V gene are SGHAT and FQDESV (reference sequence). The V end lost 4 bases, the J end lost 7 bases, and 7 bases lay between the germline ends. Combining the CDR3 with reference TRBV11-1 and TRBJ1-2 gives the whole variable domain EAEVAQSPRYKITEKSQAVAFWCDPISGHATLYWYRQILGQGPELLVQFQDESVVDDSQLPKDRFSAERLKGVDSTLKIQPAELGDSAMYLCASSSRGGYTFGSGTRLTVV.

The chain has TRBV6-1 and TRBJ1-2, with D uncertain. Trimming stripped 7 bases from V and 8 bases from J, with 14 bases between. CDR1 and CDR2 from the germline V gene are MNHNS and SASEGT. The CDR3 spans 12 residues. The CDR3 coding sequence is TGTGCCAGCAACCCCTTCCGAGGCGGCTACACCTTC. Translated: CASNPFRGGYTF.

The chain couples TRBV6-6 to TRBJ1-1; 7 positions match TRBD1. The germline V gene encodes CDR1 MNHNY and CDR2 SVGAGI (reference sequence). V dropped 0 bases and J dropped 1; count of bases not matched to a gene: 5. The CDR3 is 16 amino acids. This CDR3 reads CASSYSPGQTNTEAFF. For the CDR3, the DNA is TGTGCCAGCAGTTACTCCCCGGGACAGACGAACACTGAAGCTTTCTTT.

This chain joins TRBV28 and TRBJ1-2, with 7 nucleotides matching TRBD1. The length of the CDR3 is 12 residues. Germline V gene sequence: CDR1 MDHEN, CDR2 SYDVKM. J gave up 5 bases and V 5 bases, and 2 bases lay outside the gene matches. The CDR3 sequence is CASSLGQYGYTF. In DNA form, the CDR3 reads TGTGCCAGCAGTCTGGGACAGTATGGCTACACCTTC.

The chain is built from TRBV30 and TRBJ2-1; tentatively, D is TRBD1 (5 bases). The V gene's germline CDR1 is GTSNPN and CDR2 SVGIG (reference sequence). There are 15 residues in the CDR3. With 1 base removed from V and 2 bases from J, the gap between germline ends came to 12 bases. CDR3 residues: CAWSGWLGPYNEQFF. The CDR3 DNA sequence: TGTGCCTGGAGTGGGTGGCTGGGGCCCTACAATGAGCAGTTCTTC.

The chain is built from TRBV27 and TRBJ2-7; a weak D match, TRBD2 (6 bases). Trimming left V 5 bases short and J 5 bases short, with 19 bases between. The CDR3 is made up of 15 amino acids. Germline V gene lookup returns CDR1 MNHEY and CDR2 SMNVEV (reference sequence). The CDR3 coding sequence is TGTGCCAGCAGTCCACCTGGGGGGTTATATAACGAGCAGTACTTC. Its protein is CASSPPGGLYNEQYF.

This chain uses TRBV7-9 with TRBJ1-2, with D hard to call. This CDR3 contains 12 residues. Trimming stripped 1 base from V and 5 bases from J, with 5 bases between. Germline V gene sequence: CDR1 SEHNR, CDR2 FQNEAQ (reference sequence). This chain's CDR3 is CASSLVSYGYTF. The CDR3 DNA follows: TGTGCCAGCAGCTTAGTATCTTATGGCTACACCTTC.

CDR3 sequence: CASSYRVGQYF. CDR3 coding DNA: TGTGCCAGCAGTTACCGTGTAGGGCAGTACTTC. V gene TRBV6-5 combines with J gene TRBJ2-7; D gene ambiguous. CDR1 is MNHEY and CDR2 is SVGAGI in the germline V gene. V shed 2 bases and J shed 9 bases, with 8 bases lying between them. CDR3 length equals 11 residues.

V is TRBV7-3 and J is TRBJ2-3; D may be TRBD1 or TRBD2 (6 bases each). Germline values: CDR1 SGHTA, CDR2 FQGTGA. V lost 3 bases and J lost 0, with 13 bases in between. This CDR3 contains 16 residues. This chain's CDR3 is CASSLEGGRSTDTQYF. The CDR3 region has the DNA TGTGCCAGCAGCTTGGAGGGGGGACGGAGCACAGATACGCAGTATTTT. The full variable domain, with the rest looked up from reference TRBV7-3 and TRBJ2-3, is GAGVSQTPSNKVTEKGKYVELRCDPISGHTALYWYRQSLGQGPEFLIYFQGTGAADDSGLPNDRFFAVRPEGSVSTLKIQRTERGDSAVYLCASSLEGGRSTDTQYFGPGTRLTVL.